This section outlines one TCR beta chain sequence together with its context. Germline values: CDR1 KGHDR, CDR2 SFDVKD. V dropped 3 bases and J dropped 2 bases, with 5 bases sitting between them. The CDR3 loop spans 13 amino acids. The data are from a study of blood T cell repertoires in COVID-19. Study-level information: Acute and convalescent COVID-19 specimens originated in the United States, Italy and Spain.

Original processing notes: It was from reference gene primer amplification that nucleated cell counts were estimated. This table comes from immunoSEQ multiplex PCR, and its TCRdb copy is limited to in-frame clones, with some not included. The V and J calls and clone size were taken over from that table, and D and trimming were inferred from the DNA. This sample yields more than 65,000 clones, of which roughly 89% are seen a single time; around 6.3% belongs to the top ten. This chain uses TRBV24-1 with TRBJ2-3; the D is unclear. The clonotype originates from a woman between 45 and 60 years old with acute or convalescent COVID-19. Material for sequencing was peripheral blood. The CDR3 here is CATSDSFTDTQYF. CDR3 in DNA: TGTGCCACCAGTGATAGCTTCACAGATACGCAGTATTTT.